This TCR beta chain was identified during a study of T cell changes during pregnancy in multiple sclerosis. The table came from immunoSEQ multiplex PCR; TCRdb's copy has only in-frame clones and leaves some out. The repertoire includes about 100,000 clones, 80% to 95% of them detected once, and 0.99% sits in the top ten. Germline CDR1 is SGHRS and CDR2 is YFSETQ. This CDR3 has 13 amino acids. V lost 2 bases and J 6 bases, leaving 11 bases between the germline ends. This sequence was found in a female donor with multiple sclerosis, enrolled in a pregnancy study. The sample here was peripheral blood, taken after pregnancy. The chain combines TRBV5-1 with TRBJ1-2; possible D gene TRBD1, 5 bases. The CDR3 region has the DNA TGCGCCAGCAGCTTTAGGGGCGCCGATGGCTACACCTTC. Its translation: CASSFRGADGYTF.